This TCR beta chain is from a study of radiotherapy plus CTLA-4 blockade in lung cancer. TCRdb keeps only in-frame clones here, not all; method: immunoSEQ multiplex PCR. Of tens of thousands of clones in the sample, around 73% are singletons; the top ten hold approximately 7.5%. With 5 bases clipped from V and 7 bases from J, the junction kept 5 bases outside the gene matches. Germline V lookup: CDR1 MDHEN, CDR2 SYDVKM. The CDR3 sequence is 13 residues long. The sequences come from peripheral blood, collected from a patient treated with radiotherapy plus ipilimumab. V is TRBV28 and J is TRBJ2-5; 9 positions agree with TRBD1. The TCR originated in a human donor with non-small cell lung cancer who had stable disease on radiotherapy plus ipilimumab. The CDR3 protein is CASSRDRVGTQYF. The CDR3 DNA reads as TGTGCCAGCAGTCGGGACAGGGTAGGGACCCAGTACTTC.